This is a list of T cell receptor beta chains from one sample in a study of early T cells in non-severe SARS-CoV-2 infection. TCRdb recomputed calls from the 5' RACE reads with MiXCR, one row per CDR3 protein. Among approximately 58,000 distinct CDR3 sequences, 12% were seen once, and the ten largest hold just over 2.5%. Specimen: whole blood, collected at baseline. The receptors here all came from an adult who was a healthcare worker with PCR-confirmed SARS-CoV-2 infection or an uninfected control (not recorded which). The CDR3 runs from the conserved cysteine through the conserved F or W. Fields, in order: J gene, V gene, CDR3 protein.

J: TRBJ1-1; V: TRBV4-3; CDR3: CASSQEGRAEAFF
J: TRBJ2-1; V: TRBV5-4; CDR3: CASSLRGFLVDEQFF
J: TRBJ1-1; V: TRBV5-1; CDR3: CASSSRDRLAFF
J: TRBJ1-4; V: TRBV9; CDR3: CASSIEPGPSKGNEKLFF
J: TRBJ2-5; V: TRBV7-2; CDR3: CASRSSGGGETQYF
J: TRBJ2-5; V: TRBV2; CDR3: CASSTPETGETQYF
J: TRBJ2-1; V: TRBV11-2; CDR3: CASSSGLAGWYNEQFF
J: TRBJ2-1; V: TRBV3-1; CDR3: CASSQAIKNEQFF
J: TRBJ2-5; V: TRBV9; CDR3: CASSASAREQGETQYF
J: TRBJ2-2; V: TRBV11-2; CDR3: CASSRTGNTGELFF
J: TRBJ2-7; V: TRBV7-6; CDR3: CASSLSLREGPTYEQYF
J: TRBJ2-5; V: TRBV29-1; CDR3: CSVAVAGGPFETQYF
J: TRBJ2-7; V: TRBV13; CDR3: CASSWDTGTGNREQYF
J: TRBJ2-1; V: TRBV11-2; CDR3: CASSYVGNEQFF
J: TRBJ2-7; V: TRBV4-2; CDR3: CASSLGLAGGNSYEQYF
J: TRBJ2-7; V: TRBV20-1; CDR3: CSARDPGLAGPYEQYF
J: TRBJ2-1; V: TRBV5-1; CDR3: CASSPPGQGVNEQFF
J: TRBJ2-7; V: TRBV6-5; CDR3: CASSSAYTGREDKNYEQYF
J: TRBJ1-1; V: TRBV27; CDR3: CASSLSVPGQGGRKTEAFF
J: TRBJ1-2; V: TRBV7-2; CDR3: CASSLAQGSGYGYTF
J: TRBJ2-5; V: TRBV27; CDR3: CASSSLRGLGRETQYF
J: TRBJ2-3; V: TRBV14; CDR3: CASSQRGAGVKYF
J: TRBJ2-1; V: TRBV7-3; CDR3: CASRLSGSGNEQFF
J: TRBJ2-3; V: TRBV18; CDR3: CASSPTGQTSGRGTDTQYF
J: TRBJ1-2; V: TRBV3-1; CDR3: CASSPTWTGGDYGYTF
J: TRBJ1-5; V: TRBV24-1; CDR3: CATSPPGVGQPQHF
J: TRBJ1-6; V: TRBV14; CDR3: CASSPIGGSPLHF
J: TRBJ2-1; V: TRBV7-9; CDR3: CASSRRGNSYNEQFF
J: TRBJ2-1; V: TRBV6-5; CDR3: CASSYGLEGYNEQFF
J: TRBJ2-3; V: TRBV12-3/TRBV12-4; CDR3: CASSLATGSRPPTDTQYF
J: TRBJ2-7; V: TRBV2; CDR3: CASVGLAGEEQYF
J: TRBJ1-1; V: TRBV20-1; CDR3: CSALAKLNTEACF
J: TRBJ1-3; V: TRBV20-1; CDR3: CSAARGGSGNTIYF
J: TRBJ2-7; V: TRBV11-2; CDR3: CASSLDRRSNEQYF
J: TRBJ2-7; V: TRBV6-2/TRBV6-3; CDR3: CASSYGRGSDEQYF
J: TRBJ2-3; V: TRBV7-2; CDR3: CASSLARTDTQYF
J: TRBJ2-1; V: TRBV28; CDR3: CASSSHGLAGGPGNEQFF
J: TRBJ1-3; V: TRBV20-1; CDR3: CSLADRARNTIYF
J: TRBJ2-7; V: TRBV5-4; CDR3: CASSVRLAGGYEQYF
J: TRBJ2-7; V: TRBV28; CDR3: CASTPHEALSSYEQYF
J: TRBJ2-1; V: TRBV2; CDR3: CASSEMAISYNEQFF
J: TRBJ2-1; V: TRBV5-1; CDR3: CASSLEITNDYNEQFF
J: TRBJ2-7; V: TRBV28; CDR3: CASSKPRLAEYEQYF
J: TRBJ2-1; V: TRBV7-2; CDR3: CASSLQVYNEQFF
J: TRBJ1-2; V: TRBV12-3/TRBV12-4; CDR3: CASRDGLEAGGYTF
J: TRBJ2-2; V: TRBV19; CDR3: CASRLEGLVGTGELFF
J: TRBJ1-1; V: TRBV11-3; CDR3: CASSSDTGPNTEAFF
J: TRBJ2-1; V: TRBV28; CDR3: CASSTPTGAQGVGWEQFF
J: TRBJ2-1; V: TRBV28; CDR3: CASRSGTSGSYEQFF